The sequence of this T cell receptor (beta chain) was determined in a study of blood T cell repertoires in COVID-19. Study details: Whether acute or convalescent, the COVID-19 samples came from the United States, Italy and Spain. PBMCs, B-cell-depleted T cells, or T cells provided the cDNA or gDNA that made up the material.

Original processing methods: Quantification of nucleated cells was approximated via reference gene primer amplification. Using immunoSEQ multiplex PCR, the repertoire was profiled, and TCRdb retains in-frame clones only, with some absent. The DNA gave D and trimming, while V, J and clone size come from that table. The table has approximately 250,000 clones, roughly four fifths seen once; the top ten hold about 8%. The length of the CDR3 is 15 residues. From germline, CDR1 is MNHEY and CDR2 SMNVEV (reference sequence). V gave up 6 bases and J gave up 3 bases; unmatched junction bases: 5. This clone was seen once.

What was sequenced was peripheral blood. The TCR was taken from a woman aged 50 to 60 with acute or convalescent COVID-19. This chain joins TRBV27 and TRBJ1-6, with 7 bases identical to TRBD1. The CDR3 nucleotides are TGTGCCAGCAGGTTACAGGGGAACTATAATTCACCCCTCCACTTT. Its translation is CASRLQGNYNSPLHF.